This entry describes one T cell receptor beta chain. Sample time point: pre-sensitization, week 0. Described treatment: therapeutic diphenylcyclopropenone sensitization with weekly scalp DPC. This record belongs to a study of human T cells and chemical hapten exposure. The overall study: Patients, mostly women, had alopecia areata, alopecia totalis or alopecia universalis.

The study used a library that attached unique molecular identifiers to individual cDNA molecules. Original analysis: A per-sample median of roughly 96,000 TCRs was observed, with counts ranging from roughly 20,000 to 690,600. Using its own MiXCR run on the RACE reads, TCRdb lists one record per CDR3 protein. The V and J calls reflect TCRdb's pipeline rather than the authors' work. The sample includes about 80,000 distinct CDR3 sequences, about 15% of them seen just once. This CDR3 comprises 14 residues. Germline CDR1 reads LGHNA; CDR2 reads YNFKEQ. V lost 0 bases to trimming and J lost 0 bases, with 5 bases between them.

Sequencing was performed on whole blood, taken in connection with sensitization to the hapten diphenylcyclopropenone (DPC). V and J are TRBV4-2 and TRBJ1-1, with D hard to call. The receptor was derived from a woman aged 45-65 years with alopecia areata. Some clones in this sample may be carry-over from other donors' samples. The CDR3 nucleotides are TGTGCCAGCAGCCAAGATCTTTTGAACACTGAAGCTTTCTTT. Translated: CASSQDLLNTEAFF.